Listed below are T cell receptor beta chains from one sample, sequenced in a study of blood T cells in healthy people across ages. TCRdb recomputed calls from the 5' RACE reads with MiXCR, one row per CDR3 protein. The sample comprises over 1,500,000 distinct CDR3 sequences, roughly 49% of which are singletons, and 2.1% rests with the top ten. Sequenced input: blood. These receptors all stem from a woman aged 40 to 49 in good health. The CDR3 runs from the conserved cysteine through the conserved F or W. The D gene is left open where the match is weak. Some rows mark clone size as missing; the rest say once, few, many or name a class of expanded clone.

>NA|TRBJ2-7|TRBV2|few
CASSEGQGEDEQYF
TGTGCCAGCAGTGAAGGGCAGGGAGAGGACGAGCAGTACTTC
>NA|TRBJ1-2|TRBV7-2|NA
CASSLGIRAGKNNYGYTF
TGTGCCAGCAGCTTAGGCATCAGGGCAGGGAAGAATAACTATGGCTACACCTTC
>TRBD1|TRBJ2-7|TRBV27|NA
CASSLPDRGRYEQYF
TGTGCCAGCAGTTTACCGGACAGGGGGCGTTACGAGCAGTACTTC
>TRBD1|TRBJ2-7|TRBV4-1|NA
CASSQAVGQYYEQYF
TGCGCCAGCAGCCAAGCGGTGGGACAGTACTACGAGCAGTACTTC
>NA|TRBJ1-1|TRBV7-2|NA
CASSRRTEAFF
TGTGCCAGCAGCCGGAGGACTGAAGCTTTCTTT
>NA|TRBJ1-2|TRBV7-9|few
CASSLYSANYGYTF
TGTGCCAGCAGCTTGTACAGTGCGAACTATGGCTACACCTTC
>NA|TRBJ2-1|TRBV6-2/TRBV6-3|NA
CASSYGGTGPNEQFF
TGTGCCAGCAGTTACGGAGGGACGGGCCCCAATGAGCAGTTCTTC
>NA|TRBJ2-3|TRBV4-2|NA
CASSHLGGPSTDTQYF
TGTGCCAGCAGCCACCTGGGGGGTCCTAGCACAGATACGCAGTATTTT
>NA|TRBJ2-7|TRBV10-3|NA
CAISESDRNCEQYF
TGTGCCATCAGTGAGTCTGACAGGAACTGCGAGCAGTACTTC
>NA|TRBJ2-3|TRBV29-1|once
CSGEDTRYF
TGCAGTGGGGAGGATACGCGGTATTTT
>TRBD1|TRBJ2-5|TRBV4-3|NA
CASSPTGGPGAQYF
TGCGCCAGCAGCCCGACAGGGGGTCCTGGGGCCCAGTACTTC
>NA|TRBJ2-1|TRBV9|NA
CASSVTGVVYNEQFF
TGTGCCAGCAGCGTCACGGGGGTCGTCTACAATGAGCAGTTCTTC
>NA|TRBJ2-7|TRBV6-5|NA
CASNSPGGASYEQYF
TGTGCCAGCAATTCTCCCGGGGGCGCATCCTACGAGCAGTACTTC
>TRBD2|TRBJ2-1|TRBV28|NA
CASSPQIGAGGQYNEQFF
TGTGCCAGCAGTCCCCAGATAGGTGCGGGGGGACAATACAATGAGCAGTTCTTC
>TRBD1|TRBJ1-1|TRBV4-1|NA
CASSPPQGLDTEAFF
TGCGCCAGCAGCCCCCCACAGGGGCTGGACACTGAAGCTTTCTTT
>NA|TRBJ1-2|TRBV18|NA
CASSPPIPRFVNGYTF
TGTGCCAGCTCACCACCGATCCCCAGATTTGTGAATGGCTACACCTTC
>NA|TRBJ2-1|TRBV20-1|few
CSATATKNEQFF
TGCAGTGCAACGGCGACAAAAAATGAGCAGTTCTTC
>TRBD1|TRBJ2-5|TRBV15|NA
CATSGYDRGGETQYF
TGTGCCACCAGCGGTTACGACAGGGGAGGAGAGACCCAGTACTTC
>TRBD2|TRBJ2-1|TRBV11-1|NA
CASSLFGGGNEQFF
TGTGCCAGCAGCTTATTCGGGGGGGGCAATGAGCAGTTCTTC
>TRBD2|TRBJ2-3|TRBV7-2|NA
CASFKPGLAGGPGTDTQYF
TGTGCCAGTTTCAAGCCGGGACTAGCGGGGGGGCCTGGCACAGATACGCAGTATTTT
>NA|TRBJ2-3|TRBV6-2/TRBV6-3|NA
CASSPNDRRTDTQYF
TGTGCCAGCAGTCCCAATGACAGGCGAACAGATACGCAGTATTTT
>TRBD1|TRBJ2-7|TRBV5-1|few
CASKRDRAPGEQYF
TGCGCCAGCAAAAGGGACAGGGCCCCTGGGGAGCAGTACTTC
>TRBD2|TRBJ2-5|TRBV6-6|few
CASYIAGGPGETQYF
TGTGCCAGCTATATAGCGGGGGGGCCCGGAGAGACCCAGTACTTC
>NA|TRBJ1-2|TRBV20-1|few
CSASPTDAGAGYGYTF
TGCAGTGCTAGCCCCACTGATGCGGGGGCGGGCTATGGCTACACCTTC
>NA|TRBJ1-2|TRBV3-1|NA
CASSQVFLGTAGYGYTF
TGTGCCAGCAGCCAAGTTTTTCTGGGGACTGCTGGCTATGGCTACACCTTC
>NA|TRBJ2-3|TRBV2|NA
CASGGDRDMTDTQYF
TGTGCCAGCGGGGGTGATAGGGATATGACAGATACGCAGTATTTT
>TRBD1|TRBJ2-5|TRBV9|NA
CASPTGGGQETQYF
TGTGCCAGCCCGACAGGGGGGGGACAAGAGACCCAGTACTTC